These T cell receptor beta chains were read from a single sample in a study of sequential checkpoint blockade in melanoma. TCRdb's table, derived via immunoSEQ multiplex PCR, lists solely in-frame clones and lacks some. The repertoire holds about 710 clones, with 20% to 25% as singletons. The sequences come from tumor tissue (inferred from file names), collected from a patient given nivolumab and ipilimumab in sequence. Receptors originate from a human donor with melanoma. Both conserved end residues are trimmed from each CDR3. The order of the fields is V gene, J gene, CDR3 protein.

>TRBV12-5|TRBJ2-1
ASIRSGRASSYNEQF
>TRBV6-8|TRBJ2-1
ASTNAAGALYNEQF
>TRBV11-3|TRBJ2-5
ASSFLAGVSGTQY
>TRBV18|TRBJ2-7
ASSPLDRSFSYEQY
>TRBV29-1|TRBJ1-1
SVEWSGTRWAF
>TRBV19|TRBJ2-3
ASSIDRGTDTQY
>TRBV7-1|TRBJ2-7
ASSNRDSYEQY
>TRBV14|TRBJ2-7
ASSHGAGHSYEQY
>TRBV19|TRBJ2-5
ASSNLRGGKGETQY
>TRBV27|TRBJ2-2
ASRWTGRTGELF
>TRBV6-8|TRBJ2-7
AGGGQGSKEQY
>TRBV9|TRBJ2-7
ASSVGREAPYCEQY
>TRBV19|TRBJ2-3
ASSEGQGRVDTQY
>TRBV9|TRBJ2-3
ASSAIAGGNTDTQY
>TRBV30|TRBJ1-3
AWSVGPGNTIY
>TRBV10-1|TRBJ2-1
ASSESKAAASYNEQF
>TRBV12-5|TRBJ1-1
ASNPGRGLSTEAF
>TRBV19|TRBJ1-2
ASSIDLQTATDGYT